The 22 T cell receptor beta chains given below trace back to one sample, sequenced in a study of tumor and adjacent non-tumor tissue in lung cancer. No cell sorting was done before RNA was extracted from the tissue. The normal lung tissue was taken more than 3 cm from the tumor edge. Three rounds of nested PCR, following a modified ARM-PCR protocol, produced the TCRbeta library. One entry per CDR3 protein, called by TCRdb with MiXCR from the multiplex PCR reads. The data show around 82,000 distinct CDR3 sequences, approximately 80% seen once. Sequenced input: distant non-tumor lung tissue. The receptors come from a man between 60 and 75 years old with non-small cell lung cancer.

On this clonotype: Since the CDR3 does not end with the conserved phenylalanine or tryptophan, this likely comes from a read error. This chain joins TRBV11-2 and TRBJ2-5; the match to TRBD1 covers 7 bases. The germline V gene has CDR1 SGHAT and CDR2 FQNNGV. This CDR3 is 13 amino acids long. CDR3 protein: CDSTSTGEETQYL. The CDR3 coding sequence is TGTGACAGCACCTCTACAGGGGAAGAGACTCAGTACCTC.

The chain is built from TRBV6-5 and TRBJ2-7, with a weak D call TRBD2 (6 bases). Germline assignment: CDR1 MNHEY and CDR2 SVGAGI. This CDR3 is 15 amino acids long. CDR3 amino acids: CVSNYHWGGDYEQYF. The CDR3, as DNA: TGTGTCAGTAATTACCACTGGGGCGGGGACTACGAGCAGTACTTC.

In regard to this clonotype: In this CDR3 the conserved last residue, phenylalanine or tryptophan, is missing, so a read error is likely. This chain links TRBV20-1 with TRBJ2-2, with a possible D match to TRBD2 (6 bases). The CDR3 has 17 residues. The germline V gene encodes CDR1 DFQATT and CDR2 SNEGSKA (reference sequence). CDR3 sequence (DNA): TGCAGTGATAGAGCTTCGGGTGGGGGGAGCAACACCAGGGAGCTGTTTTCT. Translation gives CSDRASGGGSNTRELFS.

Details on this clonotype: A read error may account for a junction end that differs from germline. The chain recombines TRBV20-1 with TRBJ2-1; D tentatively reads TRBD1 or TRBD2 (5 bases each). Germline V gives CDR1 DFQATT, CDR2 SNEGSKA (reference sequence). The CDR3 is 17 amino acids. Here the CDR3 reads CSARDSGTRTYYNEQFF. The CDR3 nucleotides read TGCAGTGCTAGAGATAGTGGGACCAGGACGTACTACAATGAGCAATTCTTC.

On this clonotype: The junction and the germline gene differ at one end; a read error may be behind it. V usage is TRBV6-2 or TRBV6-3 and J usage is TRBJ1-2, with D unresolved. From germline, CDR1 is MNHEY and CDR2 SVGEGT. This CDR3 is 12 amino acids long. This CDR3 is CTSSVALRGYTF. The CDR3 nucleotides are TGTACCAGCAGCGTGGCACTTCGGGGCTACACCTTC.

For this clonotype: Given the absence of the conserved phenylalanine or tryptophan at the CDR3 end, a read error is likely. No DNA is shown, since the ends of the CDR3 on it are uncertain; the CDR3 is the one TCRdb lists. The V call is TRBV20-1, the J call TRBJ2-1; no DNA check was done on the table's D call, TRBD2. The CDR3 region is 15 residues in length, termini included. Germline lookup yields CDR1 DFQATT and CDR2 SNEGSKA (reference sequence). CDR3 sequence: CSARELAGDYDEHFL.

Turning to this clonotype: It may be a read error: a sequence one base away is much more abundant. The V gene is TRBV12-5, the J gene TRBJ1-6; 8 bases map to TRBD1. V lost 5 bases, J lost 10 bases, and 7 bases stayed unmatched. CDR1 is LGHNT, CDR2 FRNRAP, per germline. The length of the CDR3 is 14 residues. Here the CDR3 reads CASGPDRGRSPLHF. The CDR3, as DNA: TGTGCTAGTGGTCCTGACAGGGGCAGATCACCCCTCCACTTT.

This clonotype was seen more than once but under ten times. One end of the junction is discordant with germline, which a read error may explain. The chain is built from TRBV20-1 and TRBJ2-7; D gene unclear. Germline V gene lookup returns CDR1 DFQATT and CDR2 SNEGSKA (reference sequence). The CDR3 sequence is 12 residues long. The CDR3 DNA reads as TGCACTGCTAGTGCTGTCACCTACGAACAGTACTTC. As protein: CTASAVTYEQYF.

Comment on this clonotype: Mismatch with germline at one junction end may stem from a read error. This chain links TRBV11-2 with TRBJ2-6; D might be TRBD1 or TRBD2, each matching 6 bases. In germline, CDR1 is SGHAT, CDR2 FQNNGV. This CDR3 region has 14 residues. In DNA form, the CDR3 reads TGTGCCAGCAGTCCTATCCCGGGGGCCAAAGTCCTTACTTTC. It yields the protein CASSPIPGAKVLTF.

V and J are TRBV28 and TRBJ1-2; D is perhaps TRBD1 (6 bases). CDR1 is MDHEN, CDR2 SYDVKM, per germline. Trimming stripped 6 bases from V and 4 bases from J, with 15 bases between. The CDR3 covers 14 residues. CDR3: CASRKEDRSYGYTF. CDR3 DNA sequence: TGTGCCAGCAGAAAGGAAGACAGGAGCTATGGCTACACCTTC.

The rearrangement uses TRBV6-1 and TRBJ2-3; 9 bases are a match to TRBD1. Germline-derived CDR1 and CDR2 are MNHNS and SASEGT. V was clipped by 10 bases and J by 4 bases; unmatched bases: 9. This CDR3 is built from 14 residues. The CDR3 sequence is CANSRDRVPDTQYF. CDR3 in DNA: TGTGCCAACTCCCGGGACAGGGTACCAGATACGCAGTATTTT.

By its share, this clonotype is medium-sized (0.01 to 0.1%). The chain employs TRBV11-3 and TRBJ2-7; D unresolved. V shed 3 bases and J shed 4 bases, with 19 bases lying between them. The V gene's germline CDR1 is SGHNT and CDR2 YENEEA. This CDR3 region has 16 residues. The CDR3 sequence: CASSFLTPTLGYEQYF. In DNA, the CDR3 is TGTGCCAGCAGCTTCCTTACACCGACCCTCGGGTACGAGCAGTACTTC.

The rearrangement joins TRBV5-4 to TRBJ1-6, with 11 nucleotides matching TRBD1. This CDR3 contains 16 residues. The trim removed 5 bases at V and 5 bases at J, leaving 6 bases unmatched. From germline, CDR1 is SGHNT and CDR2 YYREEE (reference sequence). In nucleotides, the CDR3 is TGTGCCAGCAGTCCGGGACAGGGGGTGAATAATTCACCCCTCCACTTT. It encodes CASSPGQGVNNSPLHF.

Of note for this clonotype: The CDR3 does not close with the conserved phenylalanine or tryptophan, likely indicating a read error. This CDR3 reads CASSQDGTGTRTGELFS. Here the CDR3 DNA reads TGCGCCAGTAGCCAAGATGGGACAGGGACTCGCACCGGGGAGCTGTTTTCT. The chain recombines TRBV4-1 with TRBJ2-2, with 9 bases aligning to TRBD1. Germline CDR1 reads MGHRA; CDR2 reads YSYEKL. The CDR3 extends over 17 amino acids.

The CDR3 region has the DNA TGTGCCAGCGGCCGGGTAGGAGGTTACAATGAGCAGTTCTTC. It yields the protein CASGRVGGYNEQFF. The chain recombines TRBV11-2 with TRBJ2-1; TRBD2 might be the D (5 bases). The V end was cut by 8 bases, the J end by 4 bases, with 15 bases between. The germline V gene encodes CDR1 SGHAT and CDR2 FQNNGV. CDR3 length equals 14 residues.

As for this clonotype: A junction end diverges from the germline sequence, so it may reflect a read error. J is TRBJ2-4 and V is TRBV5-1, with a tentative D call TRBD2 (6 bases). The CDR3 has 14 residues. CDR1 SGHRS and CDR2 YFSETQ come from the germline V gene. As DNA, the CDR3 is TGCGCCAGCAGCATGACTAGTGCCAAAAACATTCAGTGTTTC. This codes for CASSMTSAKNIQCF.

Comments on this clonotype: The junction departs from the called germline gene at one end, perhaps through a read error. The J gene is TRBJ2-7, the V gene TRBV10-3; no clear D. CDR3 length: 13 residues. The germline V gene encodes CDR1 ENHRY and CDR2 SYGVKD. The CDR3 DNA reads TGTGGCATCAAGAGAGCTCATGCCTACGAGCAGTACTTC. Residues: CGIKRAHAYEQYF.

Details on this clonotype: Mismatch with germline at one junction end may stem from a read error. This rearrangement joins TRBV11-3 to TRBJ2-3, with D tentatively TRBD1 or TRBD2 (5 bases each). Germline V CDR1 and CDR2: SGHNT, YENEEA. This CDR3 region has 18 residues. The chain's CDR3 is CASSSLRREWGSTDMQYF. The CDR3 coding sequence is TGTGCCAGCAGCTCCCTCCGTAGGGAGTGGGGGAGCACAGATATGCAGTATTTT.

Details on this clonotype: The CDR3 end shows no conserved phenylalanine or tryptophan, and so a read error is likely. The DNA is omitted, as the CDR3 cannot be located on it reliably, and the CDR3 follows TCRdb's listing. The CDR3 spells CASTTGEGWTEDFL. The rearrangement links TRBV12-3 or TRBV12-4 to TRBJ1-1; TRBD1 reflects the table's D call only, with no check against the DNA. Both ends counted, the CDR3 spans 14 residues.

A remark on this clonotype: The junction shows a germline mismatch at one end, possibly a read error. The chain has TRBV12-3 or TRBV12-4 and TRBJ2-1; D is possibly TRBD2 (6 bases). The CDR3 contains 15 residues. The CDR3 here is CANSLAGSLYNEQFF. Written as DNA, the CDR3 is TGTGCCAACAGTTTGGCGGGGAGCCTGTACAATGAGCAGTTCTTC.

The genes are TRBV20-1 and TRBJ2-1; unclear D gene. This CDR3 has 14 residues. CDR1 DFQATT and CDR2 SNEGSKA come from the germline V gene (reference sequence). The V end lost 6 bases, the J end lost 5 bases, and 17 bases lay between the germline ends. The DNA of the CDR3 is TGCAGTGCCAACCGACCGGGTGTCGACAATGAGCAGTTCTTC. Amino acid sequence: CSANRPGVDNEQFF.

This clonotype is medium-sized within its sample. The CDR3 nucleotides read TGCAGTGCTGAGCGCCTCGGAGACAGGGGTAATTCACCCCTCCACTTT. This gives the protein CSAERLGDRGNSPLHF. The chain couples TRBV20-1 to TRBJ1-6; 8 bases fit TRBD1. V shed 5 bases and J 6 bases; nucleotides not matched to a gene: 12. The germline gives CDR1 DFQATT, CDR2 SNEGSKA (reference sequence). The CDR3 runs 16 residues.